This T cell receptor (beta chain) was retrieved from a study of metastatic and nonmetastatic thyroid tumors. Ten or more counts support this clone. Its antigen is currently unknown. No patient had received any treatment before thyroid surgery. Notes on the study in general: As reported, TCR beta diversity in blood and tumor was significantly higher in malignant thyroid tumors than in benign nodules.

Using MiXCR, TCRdb reanalyzed the PCR reads. This table holds about 8,100 clones, roughly 24% found once. The CDR3 runs to 14 residues. The V gene's germline CDR1 is GTSNPN and CDR2 SVGIG (reference sequence). V dropped 8 bases and J dropped 5; count of bases not matched to a gene: 13. The chain couples TRBV30 to TRBJ1-2, with 8 bases aligning to TRBD1. This clonotype was sampled from a female donor with papillary thyroid cancer or a benign thyroid nodule (not recorded which). Some clones in this sample may be carry-over from other donors' samples. The sequencing input was tumor tissue. CDR3 sequence reads: CAVTGTGPWYGYTF. The CDR3 nucleotides read TGTGCCGTCACCGGGACAGGACCTTGGTATGGCTACACCTTC.